This T cell receptor beta chain is from a study of T-cell reconstitution after alpha-beta-depleted transplantation in children. Germline assignment: CDR1 DFQATT and CDR2 SNEGSKA (reference sequence). The CDR3 length is 14 residues. V lost 6 bases to trimming and J lost 7 bases; unmatched junction nucleotides: 14. Using unique molecular identifiers, the investigators prepared the TCRbeta library. TCRdb independently ran MiXCR on the PCR reads; one entry per CDR3 protein. Among approximately 120,000 distinct CDR3 sequences, 8.5% to 10% were seen once, and the ten largest hold 24%. Specimen: PBMCs, mostly from graft donor cells, collected 180 days after TCRalphabeta/CD19-depleted stem cell transplant. V gene TRBV20-1 combines with J gene TRBJ2-7; TRBD2 aligns across 8 bases. The receptor was derived from a girl less than two years old who had a stem cell transplant for combined immunodeficiency, so the T cells may come from the graft donor. For the CDR3, the DNA is TGCAGTGCCCCCTTAATCGGGGGGGCGGGTGAGCAGTACTTC. Protein: CSAPLIGGAGEQYF.